These 28 T cell receptor beta chains share one sample of origin, sequenced in a study of Graves' ophthalmopathy and Graves' hyperthyroidism. Amplification of TCR beta CDR3 regions used RNA transcripts. HTBI-primed first-round RT-PCR preceded second-round multiplex PCR. MiXCR was run by TCRdb on the multiplex PCR reads, yielding one entry per CDR3 protein. This table holds 620,000 or so distinct CDR3 sequences, about 20% found once. The source material was peripheral blood. All receptors derive from a woman aged 18 to 35 with stable Graves' hyperthyroidism. Some clones in this sample may be carry-over from other donors' samples.

This clonotype occurred many times. The CDR3 sequence is CASSPSGNTGELFF. DNA of the CDR3: TGTGCCAGCAGCCCCTCAGGGAACACCGGGGAGCTGTTTTTT. The chain uses TRBV6-5 and TRBJ2-2, with unresolved D. The germline CDR1 and CDR2 sequences are MNHEY and SVGAGI. The CDR3 sequence is 14 residues long. V was trimmed by 6 bases and J by 1 base, leaving 9 bases between them.

This clonotype was seen at least ten times. The gene calls are TRBV6-2 or TRBV6-3 and TRBJ2-4; D ambiguous. V dropped 1 base and J dropped 4 bases, with 8 bases sitting between them. The CDR3 runs 14 residues. Per germline, CDR1 MNHEY and CDR2 SVGEGT. The CDR3 here is CASSYFGIKNIQYF. CDR3 DNA: TGTGCCAGCAGTTACTTCGGAATAAAAAACATTCAGTACTTC.

This clonotype was counted ten times or more. This rearrangement joins TRBV4-1 to TRBJ1-1, with no clear D. This CDR3 comprises 11 residues. Germline V CDR1 and CDR2: MGHRA, YSYEKL. The V and J ends lost 2 bases and 11 bases respectively, with 9 bases between them. The CDR3 is CASSQHGAAFF. The CDR3 nucleotides are TGCGCCAGCAGCCAACACGGCGCCGCTTTCTTT.

The rearrangement uses TRBV5-1 and TRBJ1-1, with TRBD1 matching over 10 bases. Germline V gives CDR1 SGHRS, CDR2 YFSETQ. The V segment lost 6 bases and the J segment 0 bases; nucleotides outside the gene matches: 5. The CDR3 length is 15 residues. The chain's CDR3 is CASIWDRGMNTEAFF. The CDR3 DNA reads as TGCGCCAGCATCTGGGACAGGGGTATGAACACTGAAGCTTTCTTT.

This clonotype was seen more than once but under ten times. This chain uses TRBV4-1 with TRBJ2-2; D is unclear. Germline V gene sequence: CDR1 MGHRA, CDR2 YSYEKL. The CDR3 is made up of 13 amino acids. Between the trimmed V and J ends, which lost 2 bases and 3 bases, there was a span of 4 bases. CDR3 loop: CASSQPHTGELFF. CDR3 sequence (DNA): TGCGCCAGCAGCCAACCCCACACCGGGGAGCTGTTTTTT.

This clonotype has ten or more counts. This rearrangement joins TRBV6-1 to TRBJ2-1, with no clear D. Germline V gives CDR1 MNHNS, CDR2 SASEGT. With 1 base removed from V and 4 bases from J, the gap between germline ends came to 5 bases. The CDR3 loop spans 13 amino acids. The CDR3 DNA reads TGTGCCAGCAGTGAAGGCGGATACAATGAGCAGTTCTTC. This translates into CASSEGGYNEQFF.

This clonotype showed up just a few times. A much larger clone differs from this one at a single base, so this may be a read error. The DNA of the CDR3 is TGCGCCAGCAGCTTAGGGGCTTCGTCCTACGAGCAGTGCTTC. It specifies CASSLGASSYEQCF. The J gene is TRBJ2-7, the V gene TRBV5-1, with a tentative D call TRBD1 (5 bases). Germline loops: CDR1 SGHRS, CDR2 YFSETQ. This CDR3 is 14 amino acids long.

At least ten counts were recorded for this clonotype. The chain employs TRBV15 and TRBJ1-5; maybe TRBD1 (6 bases). Per the germline V gene, CDR1 is LNHNV and CDR2 is YYDKDF (reference sequence). The CDR3 spans 16 residues. Trimming removed 0 bases from V and 6 bases from J, with 15 bases in between. CDR3: CATSRDPRGGGQPQHF. CDR3 nucleotide sequence: TGTGCCACCAGCAGAGATCCTAGGGGGGGCGGTCAGCCCCAGCATTTT.

The chain joins TRBV15 to TRBJ2-5; unclear D gene. Trimming cost V 3 bases and J 4 bases, with 21 bases left between them. CDR1 is LNHNV and CDR2 is YYDKDF in the germline V gene (reference sequence). CDR3 length equals 17 residues. CDR3 region: CATSSQVPGSAGETQYF. The CDR3 DNA reads as TGTGCCACCAGCAGCCAAGTTCCTGGGTCTGCCGGAGAGACCCAGTACTTC.

This clonotype has at least ten counts. J is TRBJ2-5 and V is TRBV12-3 or TRBV12-4; no definite D call. Trimming took 5 bases from V and 5 from J, leaving 12 bases between them. The CDR3 has 13 amino acids. CDR3 nucleotide sequence: TGTGCCAGCAGTCCGTCTAGAATGGAGACCCAGTACTTC. It yields the protein CASSPSRMETQYF.

This clonotype was seen many times. This chain links TRBV20-1 with TRBJ2-3; tentatively, D is TRBD2 (6 bases). The CDR3 totals 13 residues. V was cut by 6 bases and J by 5 bases, with 15 bases left in between. Germline CDR1 and CDR2: DFQATT and SNEGSKA (reference sequence). The CDR3 sequence: CSAKTRFGDTQYF. CDR3 nucleotides: TGCAGTGCCAAGACTAGATTCGGAGATACGCAGTATTTT.

This clonotype was picked up many times. The chain links TRBV20-1 to TRBJ2-5, with D possibly matching TRBD2 (6 bases). CDR1 is DFQATT, CDR2 SNEGSKA, per germline (reference sequence). Deletions cut 1 base from V and 0 bases from J, with 6 bases between. This CDR3 region has 13 residues. The chain's CDR3 is CSARGDYQETQYF. For the CDR3, the DNA is TGCAGTGCTAGAGGGGACTACCAAGAGACCCAGTACTTC.

This clonotype was observed many times. This chain joins TRBV28 and TRBJ2-7; 12 bases line up with TRBD2. The CDR3 totals 15 residues. After removal of 4 bases from V and 7 bases from J, the junction contained 8 bases not matched to a gene. The germline V gene has CDR1 MDHEN and CDR2 SYDVKM. The CDR3 region is CASSSLAGGPQEQYF. Here the CDR3 DNA reads TGTGCCAGCAGTTCTCTAGCGGGAGGGCCCCAGGAGCAGTACTTC.

This clonotype was recorded at least ten times. The chain links TRBV5-1 to TRBJ1-1; a weak D match, TRBD1 (6 bases). Trimming removed 0 bases at V and 1 base at J, with 10 bases between. Germline CDR1 reads SGHRS; CDR2 reads YFSETQ. The CDR3 is 15 residues long. The DNA of the CDR3 is TGCGCCAGCAGCTTGGGGTTACAGGGGAACACTGAAGCTTTCTTT. This sequence encodes CASSLGLQGNTEAFF. The complete variable domain, with remaining parts taken from reference TRBV5-1 and TRBJ1-1, reads KAGVTQTPRYLIKTRGQQVTLSCSPISGHRSVSWYQQTPGQGLQFLFEYFSETQRNKGNFPGRFSGRQFSNSRSEMNVSTLELGDSALYLCASSLGLQGNTEAFFGQGTRLTVV.

This clonotype was seen at least ten times. This chain joins TRBV6-5 and TRBJ1-1, with D maybe TRBD1 (6 bases). Germline-derived CDR1 and CDR2 are MNHEY and SVGAGI. V was clipped by 6 bases and J by 7 bases, with 18 bases between them. This CDR3 is 14 amino acids long. Written as DNA, the CDR3 is TGTGCCAGCAGCTCCCGGGGGGGGGCAGATGAAGCTTTCTTT. Translating it yields CASSSRGGADEAFF.

This clonotype came up a few times. V gene TRBV6-5 combines with J gene TRBJ1-5; 7 bases line up with TRBD1. Germline CDR1 reads MNHEY; CDR2 reads SVGAGI. Trimming removed 4 bases from V and 5 bases from J; junction bases left unmatched: 8. The CDR3 is 15 residues long. The CDR3 spells CASSFDRGPDQPQHF. The CDR3 bases are TGTGCCAGCAGTTTCGATAGGGGGCCCGATCAGCCCCAGCATTTT.

This clonotype was found many times. The chain carries TRBV12-3 or TRBV12-4 and TRBJ1-5; TRBD1 agrees at 10 bases. J gave up 4 bases and V 6 bases, and 6 bases lay outside the gene matches. The CDR3 extends over 15 amino acids. CDR3 amino acids: CASSMRTGGNQPQHF. CDR3 in DNA: TGTGCCAGCAGCATGAGGACAGGGGGTAATCAGCCCCAGCATTTT.

This clonotype showed up many times. The V and J genes are TRBV30 and TRBJ1-1, with D unclear. Per germline, CDR1 GTSNPN and CDR2 SVGIG (reference sequence). V shed 0 bases and J shed 5 bases, with 13 bases lying between them. This CDR3 has 14 amino acids. CDR3 in amino acids: CAWSVQGIRTEAFF. The DNA for the CDR3 is TGTGCCTGGAGTGTACAAGGAATCAGGACTGAAGCTTTCTTT. Combining the CDR3 with reference TRBV30 and TRBJ1-1 gives the whole variable domain SQTIHQWPATLVQPVGSPLSLECTVEGTSNPNLYWYRQAAGRGLQLLFYSVGIGQISSEVPQNLSASRPQDRQFILSSKKLLLSDSGFYLCAWSVQGIRTEAFFGQGTRLTVV.

Many counts were recorded for this clonotype. V usage is TRBV9 and J usage is TRBJ1-1; D gene uncertain. V dropped 0 bases and J dropped 3 bases, with 6 bases sitting between them. The V gene's germline CDR1 is SGDLS and CDR2 YYNGEE. This CDR3 spans 13 amino acids. This chain's CDR3 is CASSVAPDTEAFF. The CDR3 coding sequence is TGTGCCAGCAGCGTAGCCCCAGACACTGAAGCTTTCTTT.

The rearrangement joins TRBV6-2 or TRBV6-3 to TRBJ2-5, with a possible D match to TRBD1 (5 bases). In germline, CDR1 is MNHEY, CDR2 SVGEGT. The CDR3 contains 12 residues. The V end lost 5 bases, the J end lost 7 bases, and 11 bases lay between the germline ends. In DNA, the CDR3 is TGTGCCAGCAGTGACAGCCCGGGGACCCAGTACTTC. The encoded protein is CASSDSPGTQYF.

The V gene is TRBV19, the J gene TRBJ1-6; TRBD1 matches at 11 bases. The V gene's germline CDR1 is LNHDA and CDR2 SQIVND (reference sequence). The CDR3 sequence is 18 residues long. Trimming took 6 bases from V and 1 from J; bases not matched to a gene: 8. The CDR3 reads CASRTGTGGISYNSPLHF. The CDR3 nucleotides are TGTGCCAGTAGGACCGGGACAGGGGGAATTTCCTATAATTCACCCCTCCACTTT.

This clonotype was detected many times. The V and J genes are TRBV4-1 and TRBJ2-5, with TRBD1 as a possible D gene (6 bases). Looked up from germline, CDR1 is MGHRA and CDR2 is YSYEKL. V lost 6 bases and J lost 2, with 10 bases in between. This CDR3 region has 13 residues. In DNA form, the CDR3 reads TGCGCCAGCAGACGGACAGAGCAAGAGACCCAGTACTTC. It is translated as CASRRTEQETQYF.

V usage is TRBV6-4 and J usage is TRBJ2-7, with 11 bases aligning to TRBD1. The CDR3 has 13 residues. The V segment lost 7 bases and the J segment 3 bases; nucleotides outside the gene matches: 2. Germline CDR1 and CDR2: MRHNA and SNTAGT. The CDR3: CASIGTGGYEQYF. DNA for the CDR3: TGTGCCAGCATCGGGACAGGGGGCTACGAGCAGTACTTC.

This clonotype was counted a few times. The rearrangement uses TRBV5-1 and TRBJ2-7, with D unclear. Germline V gene data show CDR1 as SGHRS and CDR2 as YFSETQ. V lost 0 bases, J lost 3 bases, and 7 bases lay in between. CDR3 length: 13 residues. The CDR3 DNA follows: TGCGCCAGCAGCTTGGGTAGTATCTACGAGCAGTACTTC. Protein product: CASSLGSIYEQYF.

The chain joins TRBV6-2 or TRBV6-3 to TRBJ2-7; 8 bases agree with TRBD1. Germline CDR1 reads MNHEY; CDR2 reads SVGEGT. The CDR3 is 13 amino acids. With 9 bases clipped from V and 5 bases from J, the junction kept 9 bases outside the gene matches. The CDR3 DNA sequence: TGTGCCAGACTCGGACAGGGTAGCCACGAGCAGTACTTC. Its translation is CARLGQGSHEQYF.

Many counts were recorded for this clonotype. The chain recombines TRBV28 with TRBJ2-7; the match to TRBD1 covers 7 bases. The germline V gene encodes CDR1 MDHEN and CDR2 SYDVKM. This CDR3 has 12 residues. Trimming took 3 bases from V and 7 from J; bases not matched to a gene: 3. This CDR3 is CASSLQGDEQYF. CDR3 DNA sequence: TGTGCCAGCAGTTTGCAGGGGGATGAGCAGTACTTC.

The chain combines TRBV19 with TRBJ2-7; D uncertain. In germline, CDR1 is LNHDA, CDR2 SQIVND (reference sequence). This CDR3 is built from 15 residues. The ends were cut back, 1 base at V and 0 bases at J, with 10 bases in the middle. CDR3 in amino acids: CASSIAARSSYEQYF. In DNA form, the CDR3 reads TGTGCCAGTAGTATAGCCGCTAGATCCTCCTACGAGCAGTACTTC.

This clonotype appeared many times. The rearrangement joins TRBV7-2 to TRBJ2-5; D possibly matches TRBD1 or TRBD2 (5 bases each). The CDR3 loop spans 14 amino acids. CDR1 is SGHTA, CDR2 FQGNSA, per germline. The V end lost 7 bases, the J end lost 4 bases, and 16 bases lay between the germline ends. In nucleotides, the CDR3 is TGTGCCAGCATCCGGGACCCTTCCGGAGAGACCCAGTACTTC. Amino acids: CASIRDPSGETQYF.